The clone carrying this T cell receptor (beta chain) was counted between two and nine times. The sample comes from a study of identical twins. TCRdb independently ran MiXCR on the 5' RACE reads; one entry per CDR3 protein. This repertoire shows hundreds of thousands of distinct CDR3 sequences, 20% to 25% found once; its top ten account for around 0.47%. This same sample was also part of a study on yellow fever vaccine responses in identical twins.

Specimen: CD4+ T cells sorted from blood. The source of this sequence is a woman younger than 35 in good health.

The DNA of the CDR3 is TGTGCCAGCAGCCTAGCGGGAGGGCTACATACGCAGTATTTT. Translating it yields CASSLAGGLHTQYF. The chain carries TRBV12-3 or TRBV12-4 and TRBJ2-3; the match to TRBD2 covers 12 bases. Trimming removed 6 bases from V and 7 bases from J; junction bases left unmatched: 5. The CDR3 has 14 residues.